Shown below are 5 T cell receptor beta chains from a single sample sequenced in a study of PD-L1 blockade in urothelial cancer. This sample's time point: pretreatment peripheral blood. The protocol was immunoSEQ multiplex PCR, while the TCRdb copy is restricted to in-frame clones and leaves out a portion. The profile shows around 45,000 clones, approximately 78% of them singletons. The sample in question was PBMCs, obtained around atezolizumab (anti-PD-L1) treatment. These TCRs come from a man aged 45-60 years with urothelial cancer.

The chain couples TRBV5-1 to TRBJ1-1; D gene uncertain. The germline gives CDR1 SGHRS, CDR2 YFSETQ. The V gene lost 6 bases and the J gene lost 0 bases, with 12 bases spanning the gap. The CDR3 contains 14 residues. The CDR3 protein is CASTPGRVNTEAFF. The CDR3 DNA follows: TGCGCCAGCACCCCGGGGAGGGTGAACACTGAAGCTTTCTTT.

J is TRBJ2-5 and V is TRBV18; 15 bases are a match to TRBD2. CDR3 length: 18 residues. Trimming at V came to 0 bases and at J to 5 bases, leaving 7 bases not matched to a gene. Germline V lookup: CDR1 KGHSH, CDR2 LQKENI. Here the CDR3 reads CASSPPGTSGRTVETQYF. The CDR3 coding sequence is TGTGCCAGCTCACCACCCGGGACTAGCGGGAGGACCGTGGAGACCCAGTACTTC.

J is TRBJ2-6 and V is TRBV7-3, with 8 bases that match TRBD1. In germline, CDR1 is SGHTA, CDR2 FQGTGA. The V gene end was trimmed by 0 bases and the J gene end by 0 bases; junction bases not matched to a gene: 1. The CDR3 runs 17 residues. Written as DNA, the CDR3 is TGTGCCAGCAGCTTAACAGGGACAGGCTCTGGGGCCAACGTCCTGACTTTC. This codes for CASSLTGTGSGANVLTF.

The chain combines TRBV29-1 with TRBJ1-4, with D possibly TRBD1 on 5 matching bases. The CDR3 extends over 13 amino acids. Looked up from germline, CDR1 is SQVTM and CDR2 is ANQGSEA. V shed 4 bases and J shed 0 bases, with 6 bases lying between them. CDR3: CSVGRATNEKLFF. CDR3 sequence (DNA): TGCAGCGTTGGCAGGGCAACTAATGAAAAACTGTTTTTT.

This clone has just a few counts. The chain recombines TRBV10-3 with TRBJ1-1; no clear D gene. CDR3 length equals 13 residues. Germline V gene data show CDR1 as ENHRY and CDR2 as SYGVKD. Trimming shortened V by 5 bases and J by 7 bases, and 14 bases separated the two germline ends. In DNA, the CDR3 is TGTGCCATCAGTTTAGGACTTTCGAGTGAAGCTTTCTTT. It translates to CAISLGLSSEAFF.